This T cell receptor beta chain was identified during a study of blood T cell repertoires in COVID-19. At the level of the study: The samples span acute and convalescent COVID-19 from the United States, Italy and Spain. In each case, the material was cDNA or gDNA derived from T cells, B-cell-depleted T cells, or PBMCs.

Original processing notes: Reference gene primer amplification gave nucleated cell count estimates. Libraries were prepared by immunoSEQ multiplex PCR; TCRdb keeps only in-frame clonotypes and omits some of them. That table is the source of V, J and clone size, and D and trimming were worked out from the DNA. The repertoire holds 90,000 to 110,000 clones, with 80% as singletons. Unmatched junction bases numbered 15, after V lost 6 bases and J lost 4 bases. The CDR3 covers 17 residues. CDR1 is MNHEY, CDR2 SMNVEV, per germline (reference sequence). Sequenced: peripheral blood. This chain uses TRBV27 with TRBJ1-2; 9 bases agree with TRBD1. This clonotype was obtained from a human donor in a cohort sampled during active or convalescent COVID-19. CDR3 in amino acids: CASRAPPGQGLSYGYTF. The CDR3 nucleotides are TGTGCCAGCAGAGCCCCTCCGGGACAGGGATTGAGCTATGGCTACACCTTC.